The subject of this entry is one T cell receptor (beta chain). Clones were read by immunoSEQ multiplex PCR, and TCRdb kept only the in-frame ones, dropping some. The sample consists of some 94,000 clones, 85% to 90% of them appearing once. This entry is derived from a study of control samples from healthy donors and cancer patients. The V segment lost 0 bases and the J segment 7 bases; nucleotides outside the gene matches: 4. The CDR3 has 16 amino acids. Germline V CDR1 and CDR2: KGHSH, LQKENI. This clonotype was sampled from a woman between 50 and 59 years old with colorectal cancer. The J gene is TRBJ2-3, the V gene TRBV18; TRBD2 agrees at 13 bases. Sequencing was done on a sample of PBMCs. CDR3 amino acids: CASSPPTSGGKNTQYF. CDR3 sequence (DNA): TGTGCCAGCTCACCACCGACTAGCGGGGGGAAGAATACGCAGTATTTT.